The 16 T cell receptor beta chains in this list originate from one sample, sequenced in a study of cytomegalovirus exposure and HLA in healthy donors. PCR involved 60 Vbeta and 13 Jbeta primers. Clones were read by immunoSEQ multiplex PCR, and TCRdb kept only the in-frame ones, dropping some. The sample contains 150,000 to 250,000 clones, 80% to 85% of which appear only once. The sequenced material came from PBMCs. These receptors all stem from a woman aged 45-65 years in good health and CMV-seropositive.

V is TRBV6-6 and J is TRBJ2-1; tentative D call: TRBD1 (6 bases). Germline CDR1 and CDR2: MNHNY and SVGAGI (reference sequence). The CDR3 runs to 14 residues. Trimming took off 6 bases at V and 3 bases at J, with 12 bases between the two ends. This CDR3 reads CASSWRTVYNEQFF. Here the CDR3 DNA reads TGTGCCAGCAGCTGGAGGACAGTCTACAATGAGCAGTTCTTC.

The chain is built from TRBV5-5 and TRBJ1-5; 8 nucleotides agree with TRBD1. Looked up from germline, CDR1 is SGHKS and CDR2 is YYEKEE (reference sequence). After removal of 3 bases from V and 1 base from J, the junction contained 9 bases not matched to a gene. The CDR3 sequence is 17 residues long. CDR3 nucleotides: TGTGCCAGCAGCTCGGAGACAGGGGATCCGAGCAATCAGCCCCAGCATTTT. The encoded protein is CASSSETGDPSNQPQHF. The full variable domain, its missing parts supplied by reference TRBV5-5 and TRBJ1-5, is DAGVTQSPTHLIKTRGQQVTLRCSPISGHKSVSWYQQVLGQGPQFIFQYYEKEERGRGNFPDRFSARQFPNYSSELNVNALLLGDSALYLCASSSETGDPSNQPQHFGDGTRLSIL.

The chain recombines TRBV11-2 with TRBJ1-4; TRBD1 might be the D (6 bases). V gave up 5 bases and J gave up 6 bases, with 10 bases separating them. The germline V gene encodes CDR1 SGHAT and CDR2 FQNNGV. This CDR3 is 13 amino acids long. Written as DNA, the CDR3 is TGTGCCAGCAGCCACGCAGGGGATGAAAAACTGTTTTTT. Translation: CASSHAGDEKLFF.

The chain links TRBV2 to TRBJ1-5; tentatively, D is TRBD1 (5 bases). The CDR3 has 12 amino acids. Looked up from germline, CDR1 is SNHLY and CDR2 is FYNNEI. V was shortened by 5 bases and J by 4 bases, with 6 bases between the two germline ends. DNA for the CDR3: TGTGCCAGCAGTACAGGAAATCAGCCCCAGCATTTT. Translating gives CASSTGNQPQHF.

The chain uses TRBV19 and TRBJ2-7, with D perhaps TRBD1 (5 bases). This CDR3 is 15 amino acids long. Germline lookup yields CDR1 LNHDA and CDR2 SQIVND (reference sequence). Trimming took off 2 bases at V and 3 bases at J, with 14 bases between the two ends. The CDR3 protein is CASSIRGQGRYEQYF. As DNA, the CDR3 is TGTGCCAGTAGTATAAGAGGCCAGGGTCGCTACGAGCAGTACTTC.

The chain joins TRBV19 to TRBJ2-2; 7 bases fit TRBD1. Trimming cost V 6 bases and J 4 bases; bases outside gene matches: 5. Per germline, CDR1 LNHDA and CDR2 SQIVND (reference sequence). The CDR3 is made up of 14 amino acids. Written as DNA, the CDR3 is TGTGCCAGTAGACAGGGGATAAGCACCGGGGAGCTGTTTTTT. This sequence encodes CASRQGISTGELFF. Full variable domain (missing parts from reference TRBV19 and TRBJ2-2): DGGITQSPKYLFRKEGQNVTLSCEQNLNHDAMYWYRQDPGQGLRLIYYSQIVNDFQKGDIAEGYSVSREKKESFPLTVTSAQKNPTAFYLCASRQGISTGELFFGEGSRLTVL.

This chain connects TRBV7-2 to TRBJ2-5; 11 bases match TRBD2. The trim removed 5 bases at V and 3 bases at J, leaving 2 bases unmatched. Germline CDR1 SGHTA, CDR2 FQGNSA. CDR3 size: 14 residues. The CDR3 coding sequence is TGTGCCAGCAGCCCGGGACTAGCGGAAGAGACCCAGTACTTC. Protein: CASSPGLAEETQYF.

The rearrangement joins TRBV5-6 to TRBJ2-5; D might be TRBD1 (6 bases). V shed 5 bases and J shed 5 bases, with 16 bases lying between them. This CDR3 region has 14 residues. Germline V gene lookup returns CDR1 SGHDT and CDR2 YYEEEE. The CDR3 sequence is CASRKQGFGETQYF. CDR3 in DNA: TGTGCCAGCAGAAAACAGGGTTTTGGTGAGACCCAGTACTTC.

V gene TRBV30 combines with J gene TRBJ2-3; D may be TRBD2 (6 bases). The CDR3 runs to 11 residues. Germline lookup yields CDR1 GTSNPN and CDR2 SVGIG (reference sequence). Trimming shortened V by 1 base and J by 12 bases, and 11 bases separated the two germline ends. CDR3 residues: CAWSGGTYQYF. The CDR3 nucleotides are TGTGCCTGGAGTGGCGGGACTTATCAGTATTTT.

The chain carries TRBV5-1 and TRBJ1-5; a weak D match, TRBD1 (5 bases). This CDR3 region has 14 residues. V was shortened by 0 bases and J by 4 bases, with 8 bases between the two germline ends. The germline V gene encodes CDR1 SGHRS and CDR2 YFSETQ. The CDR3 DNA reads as TGCGCCAGCAGCTTGGCAGGGCCAAATCAGCCCCAGCATTTT. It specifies CASSLAGPNQPQHF.

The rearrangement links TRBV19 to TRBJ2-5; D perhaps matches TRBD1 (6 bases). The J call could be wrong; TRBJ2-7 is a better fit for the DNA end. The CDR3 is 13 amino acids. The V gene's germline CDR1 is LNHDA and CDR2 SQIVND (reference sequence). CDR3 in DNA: TGTGCCAGTAGTAAGACAGGTCCCTACGAGCAGTACTTC. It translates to CASSKTGPYEQYF.

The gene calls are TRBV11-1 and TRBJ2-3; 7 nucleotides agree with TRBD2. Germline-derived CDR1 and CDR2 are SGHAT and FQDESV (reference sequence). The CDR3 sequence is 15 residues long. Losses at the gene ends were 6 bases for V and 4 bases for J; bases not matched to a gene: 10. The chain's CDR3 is CASRSRTSGADTQYF. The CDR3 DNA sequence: TGTGCCAGCAGGTCACGGACCAGCGGGGCAGATACGCAGTATTTT.

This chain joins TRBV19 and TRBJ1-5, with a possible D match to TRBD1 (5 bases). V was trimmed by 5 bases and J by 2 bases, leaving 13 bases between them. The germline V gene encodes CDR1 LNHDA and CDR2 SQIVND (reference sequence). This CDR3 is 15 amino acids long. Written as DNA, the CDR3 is TGTGCCAGTAGTGCCGTGGACACCCGCAATCAGCCCCAGCATTTT. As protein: CASSAVDTRNQPQHF.

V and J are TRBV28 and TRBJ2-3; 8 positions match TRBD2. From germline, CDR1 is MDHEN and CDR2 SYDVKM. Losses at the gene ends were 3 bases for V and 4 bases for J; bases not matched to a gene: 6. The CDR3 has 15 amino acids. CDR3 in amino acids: CASSFSGRAPDTQYF. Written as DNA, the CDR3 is TGTGCCAGCAGTTTTTCCGGGAGGGCCCCAGATACGCAGTATTTT.

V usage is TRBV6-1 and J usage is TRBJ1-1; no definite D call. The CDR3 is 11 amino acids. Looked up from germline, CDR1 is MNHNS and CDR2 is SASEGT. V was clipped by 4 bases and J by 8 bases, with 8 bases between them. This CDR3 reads CASSVLREAFF. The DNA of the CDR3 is TGTGCCAGCAGTGTGCTCAGGGAAGCTTTCTTT.

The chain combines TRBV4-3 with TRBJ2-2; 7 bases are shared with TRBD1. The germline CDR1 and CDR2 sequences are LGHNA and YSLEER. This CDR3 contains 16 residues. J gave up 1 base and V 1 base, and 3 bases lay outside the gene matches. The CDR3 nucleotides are TGCGCCAGCAGCCAAGGGGCAGGGGGGAACACCGGGGAGCTGTTTTTT. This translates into CASSQGAGGNTGELFF.